This T cell receptor (beta chain) originates from a study of OX40 agonist ivuxolimab in advanced cancers. Study details: The study gave patients intravenous ivuxolimab at 0.01 to 10 mg/kg every 2 weeks. Those treated in dose escalation had hepatocellular carcinoma, melanoma, renal cell cancer or head and neck cancer. Study outcomes and limitations: At doses 0.1 to 3.0 mg/kg, CD4+ and CD8+ clones expanded. CD8+ T cells (on average) carried more expanded clones than CD4+ T cells.

Regarding this clone: The target antigen is unknown.

Sequencing used immunoSEQ multiplex PCR; TCRdb keeps in-frame clones, though not all of them. Seen here are fewer than 95,000 clones, roughly 80% observed once, and the top ten hold around 0.44%. CDR3 length: 14 amino acids. Germline V gives CDR1 SGHTA, CDR2 FQGNSA. Trimming stripped 7 bases from V and 6 bases from J, with 15 bases between. The chain couples TRBV7-2 to TRBJ2-2, with D uncertain. The sample was CD4+ or CD8+ T cells sorted from blood, taken in a trial of the OX40 agonist ivuxolimab. This TCR was recovered from an adult with an advanced solid tumor such as melanoma, head and neck, liver or kidney cancer. CDR3 region: CASTTSRVAGELFF. The CDR3 region has the DNA TGTGCCAGCACAACCTCTCGGGTTGCCGGGGAGCTGTTTTTT.